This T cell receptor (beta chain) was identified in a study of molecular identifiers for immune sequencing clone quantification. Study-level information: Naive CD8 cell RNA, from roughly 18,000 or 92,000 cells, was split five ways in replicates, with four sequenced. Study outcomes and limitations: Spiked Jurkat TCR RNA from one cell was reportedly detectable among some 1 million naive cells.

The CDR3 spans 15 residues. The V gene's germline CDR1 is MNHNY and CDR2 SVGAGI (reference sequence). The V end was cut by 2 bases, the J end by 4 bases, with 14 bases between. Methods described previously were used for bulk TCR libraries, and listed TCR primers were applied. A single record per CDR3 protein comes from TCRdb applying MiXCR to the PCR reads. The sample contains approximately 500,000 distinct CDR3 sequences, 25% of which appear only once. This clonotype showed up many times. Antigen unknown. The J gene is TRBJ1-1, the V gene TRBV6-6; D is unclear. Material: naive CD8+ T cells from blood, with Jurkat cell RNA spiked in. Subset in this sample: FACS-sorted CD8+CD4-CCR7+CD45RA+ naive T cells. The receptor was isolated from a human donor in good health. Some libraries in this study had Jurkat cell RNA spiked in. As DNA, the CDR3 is TGTGCCAGCAGTTACCCCGAGTATCGGCGCACTGAAGCTTTCTTT. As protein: CASSYPEYRRTEAFF.